The rows below give T cell receptor beta chains drawn from one sample of a study of blood T cell repertoires in COVID-19. Clones were read by immunoSEQ multiplex PCR, and TCRdb kept only the in-frame ones, dropping some. The repertoire holds roughly 400,000 clones, with roughly 88% as singletons. The sequencing sample was made of PBMCs or T cells enriched from blood (not recorded which). The receptors were sampled from a woman aged 40 to 49 with acute COVID-19. The CDR3 runs from the conserved cysteine through the conserved F or W. D genes are given only for firm matches. Some rows have no size entry. The others give once, few or many, or a class for an expanded clone.

v_call: TRBV6-4
j_call: TRBJ2-1
clone_size: .
cdr3_length: 15
d_call: .
cdr3_nt: TGTGCCAGCAGCGTCTCGACTAGTTCCTACAATGAGCAGTTCTTC
cdr3_aa: CASSVSTSSYNEQFF

v_call: TRBV30
j_call: TRBJ1-2
clone_size: .
cdr3_length: 13
d_call: .
cdr3_nt: TGTGCCTGGAGGCCCTCGGGTGACTATGGCTACACCTTC
cdr3_aa: CAWRPSGDYGYTF

v_call: TRBV15
j_call: TRBJ2-1
clone_size: .
cdr3_length: 16
d_call: TRBD1
cdr3_nt: TGTGCCACCAGCAGAGGGTTTGACAGGGGTTTGAATGAGCAGTTCTTC
cdr3_aa: CATSRGFDRGLNEQFF

v_call: TRBV2
j_call: TRBJ1-1
clone_size: .
cdr3_length: 14
d_call: TRBD1
cdr3_nt: TGTGCCAGCAGTTTTATACAGGGGGGATTTGAAGCTTTCTTT
cdr3_aa: CASSFIQGGFEAFF

v_call: TRBV9
j_call: TRBJ2-5
clone_size: .
cdr3_length: 11
d_call: .
cdr3_nt: TGTGCCAGCGGGGCTCAAGAGACCCAGTACTTC
cdr3_aa: CASGAQETQYF

v_call: TRBV5-6
j_call: TRBJ1-5
clone_size: .
cdr3_length: 18
d_call: TRBD1
cdr3_nt: TGTGCCAGCAGCCGAGAACAGACAGGGATCATTAGCAATCAGCCCCAGCATTTT
cdr3_aa: CASSREQTGIISNQPQHF

v_call: TRBV2
j_call: TRBJ1-5
clone_size: .
cdr3_length: 13
d_call: .
cdr3_nt: TGTGCCAGCGGGCAGGGGAACAATCAGCCCCAGCATTTT
cdr3_aa: CASGQGNNQPQHF

v_call: TRBV4-2
j_call: TRBJ2-3
clone_size: .
cdr3_length: 13
d_call: .
cdr3_nt: TGTGCCAGCAGCCAAGATCCGTCAGATACGCAGTATTTT
cdr3_aa: CASSQDPSDTQYF

v_call: TRBV3-1/TRBV3-2
j_call: TRBJ1-6
clone_size: .
cdr3_length: 17
d_call: TRBD1
cdr3_nt: TGTGCCAGCAGCCAACAGACAGGGGGCTCCTATAATTCACCCCTCCACTTT
cdr3_aa: CASSQQTGGSYNSPLHF

v_call: TRBV3-1/TRBV3-2
j_call: TRBJ1-1
clone_size: .
cdr3_length: 14
d_call: .
cdr3_nt: TGTGCCAGCAGCCAAGGACTCTTGAACACTGAAGCTTTCTTT
cdr3_aa: CASSQGLLNTEAFF

v_call: TRBV30
j_call: TRBJ2-2
clone_size: .
cdr3_length: 14
d_call: .
cdr3_nt: TGTGCCTGGAGTCAGGCCGCGAACACCGGGGAGCTGTTTTTT
cdr3_aa: CAWSQAANTGELFF

v_call: TRBV18
j_call: TRBJ2-7
clone_size: .
cdr3_length: 15
d_call: .
cdr3_nt: TGTGCCAGCTCACCGATAGAAGCGGCACCCATAGAGCAGTACTTC
cdr3_aa: CASSPIEAAPIEQYF

v_call: TRBV11-2
j_call: TRBJ2-7
clone_size: .
cdr3_length: 12
d_call: .
cdr3_nt: TGTGCCAGCAGGATGGAGGGGAAGGAGCAGTACTTC
cdr3_aa: CASRMEGKEQYF

v_call: TRBV5-1
j_call: TRBJ2-5
clone_size: .
cdr3_length: 14
d_call: TRBD2
cdr3_nt: TGCGCCAGCAGCTCGGGAGGGGGCCAAGAGACCCAGTACTTC
cdr3_aa: CASSSGGGQETQYF

v_call: TRBV11-2
j_call: TRBJ2-7
clone_size: .
cdr3_length: 14
d_call: .
cdr3_nt: TGTGCCAGCAGCCCGGAGACAGTCTCCTACGAGCAGTACTTC
cdr3_aa: CASSPETVSYEQYF

v_call: TRBV21-1
j_call: TRBJ2-2
clone_size: .
cdr3_length: 16
d_call: .
cdr3_nt: TGTGCCAGCAGCAAAACAGGGAAGTGTTTGGCCGGGGAGCTGTTTTTT
cdr3_aa: CASSKTGKCLAGELFF

v_call: TRBV7-8
j_call: TRBJ1-5
clone_size: .
cdr3_length: 18
d_call: TRBD1
cdr3_nt: TGTGCCAGCAGCTTAGGGACAGGCGGAACTTATAGCAATCAGCCCCAGCATTTT
cdr3_aa: CASSLGTGGTYSNQPQHF

v_call: TRBV6-4
j_call: TRBJ1-2
clone_size: .
cdr3_length: 14
d_call: .
cdr3_nt: TGTGCCAGCAGTGCCAATACAGGGCACTATGGCTACACCTTC
cdr3_aa: CASSANTGHYGYTF

v_call: TRBV30
j_call: TRBJ1-1
clone_size: few
cdr3_length: 14
d_call: TRBD1
cdr3_nt: TGTGCCTGGAGTACTCACCAGACAGGGGGGGAAGCTTTCTTT
cdr3_aa: CAWSTHQTGGEAFF

v_call: TRBV9
j_call: TRBJ2-2
clone_size: once
cdr3_length: 15
d_call: .
cdr3_nt: TGTGCCAGCAGCGTAGGCGGCATGAGAGGCGGGGAGCTGTTTTTT
cdr3_aa: CASSVGGMRGGELFF

v_call: TRBV12-3/TRBV12-4
j_call: TRBJ1-1
clone_size: .
cdr3_length: 13
d_call: .
cdr3_nt: TGTGCCAGCAGTTTCTGGGGGCCCACTGAAGCTTTCTTT
cdr3_aa: CASSFWGPTEAFF

v_call: TRBV5-1
j_call: TRBJ2-5
clone_size: .
cdr3_length: 13
d_call: TRBD1
cdr3_nt: TGCGCCAGCAGCTTGCAGGGGGCGGGGACCCAGTACTTC
cdr3_aa: CASSLQGAGTQYF

v_call: TRBV19
j_call: TRBJ2-1
clone_size: .
cdr3_length: 14
d_call: TRBD2
cdr3_nt: TGTGCCAGTACCATGGCGATCAGCGGGAGTGAGCAGTTCTTC
cdr3_aa: CASTMAISGSEQFF

v_call: TRBV5-8
j_call: TRBJ1-6
clone_size: .
cdr3_length: 14
d_call: .
cdr3_nt: TGTGCCAGCAGCTCTATGTGGCGGAGTTCACCCCTCCACTTT
cdr3_aa: CASSSMWRSSPLHF

v_call: TRBV3-1/TRBV3-2
j_call: TRBJ2-5
clone_size: .
cdr3_length: 15
d_call: TRBD2
cdr3_nt: TGTGCCAGCAGCCAAGTTGGGGGGGTTCAAGAGACCCAGTACTTC
cdr3_aa: CASSQVGGVQETQYF

v_call: TRBV5-4
j_call: TRBJ1-6
clone_size: few
cdr3_length: 17
d_call: .
cdr3_nt: TGTGCCAGCAGCTTGCAAAGGGGAGGGAACTATAATTCACCCCTCCACTTT
cdr3_aa: CASSLQRGGNYNSPLHF

v_call: TRBV29-1
j_call: TRBJ2-7
clone_size: .
cdr3_length: 14
d_call: .
cdr3_nt: TGCAGCGTTGTCAGTCCAGGGGGGATCCACGAGCAGTACTTC
cdr3_aa: CSVVSPGGIHEQYF

v_call: TRBV6-6
j_call: TRBJ1-5
clone_size: .
cdr3_length: 19
d_call: .
cdr3_nt: TGTGCCAGCAGTCGTAAGGGGGTGCTTCCACCTTATAGCAATCAGCCCCAGCATTTT
cdr3_aa: CASSRKGVLPPYSNQPQHF

v_call: TRBV25-1
j_call: TRBJ1-6
clone_size: .
cdr3_length: 15
d_call: TRBD1
cdr3_nt: TGTGCCAGCAGTACGAACAGGGGAGTTAATTCACCCCTCCACTTT
cdr3_aa: CASSTNRGVNSPLHF

v_call: TRBV6-5
j_call: TRBJ1-2
clone_size: .
cdr3_length: 14
d_call: .
cdr3_nt: TGTGCCAGCAGTTCTAAACAGGGTCCCTATGGCTACACCTTC
cdr3_aa: CASSSKQGPYGYTF

v_call: TRBV7-8
j_call: TRBJ1-1
clone_size: .
cdr3_length: 13
d_call: .
cdr3_nt: TGTGCCAGCAGCCACGGCCCGGGGACTGAAGCTTTCTTT
cdr3_aa: CASSHGPGTEAFF

v_call: TRBV7-9
j_call: TRBJ2-5
clone_size: .
cdr3_length: 18
d_call: TRBD1
cdr3_nt: TGTGCCAGCAGCTTAGGCGTGACAGGGGCCCCGATTCAAGAGACCCAGTACTTC
cdr3_aa: CASSLGVTGAPIQETQYF

v_call: TRBV4-1
j_call: TRBJ1-1
clone_size: few
cdr3_length: 13
d_call: .
cdr3_nt: TGCGCCAGCAGCCAAGGACAGAACACTGAAGCTTTCTTT
cdr3_aa: CASSQGQNTEAFF

v_call: TRBV12-3/TRBV12-4
j_call: TRBJ2-1
clone_size: .
cdr3_length: 12
d_call: .
cdr3_nt: TGTGCCAGCAGTGCTATGTCCAATGAGCAGTTCTTC
cdr3_aa: CASSAMSNEQFF

v_call: TRBV5-1
j_call: TRBJ1-3
clone_size: .
cdr3_length: 16
d_call: .
cdr3_nt: TGCGCCAGCAGCTTGGACGGAGCAGGGGTTGGAAACACCATATATTTT
cdr3_aa: CASSLDGAGVGNTIYF

v_call: TRBV19
j_call: TRBJ1-3
clone_size: .
cdr3_length: 13
d_call: .
cdr3_nt: TGTGCCAGTAGTATGGGAGCGGGAAACACCATATATTTT
cdr3_aa: CASSMGAGNTIYF

v_call: TRBV18
j_call: TRBJ1-6
clone_size: .
cdr3_length: 16
d_call: .
cdr3_nt: TGTGCCAGCTCACCAGTCAGCGGAGGTGGGAATTCACCCCTCCACTTT
cdr3_aa: CASSPVSGGGNSPLHF

v_call: TRBV2
j_call: TRBJ1-1
clone_size: .
cdr3_length: 14
d_call: .
cdr3_nt: TGTGCCAGCAGTGGGCAGGGCTGGAACACTGAAGCTTTCTTT
cdr3_aa: CASSGQGWNTEAFF

v_call: TRBV6-5
j_call: TRBJ2-1
clone_size: .
cdr3_length: 14
d_call: TRBD2
cdr3_nt: TGTGCCACCCGGGGCGGGGGGCGGATCAATGAGCAGTTCTTC
cdr3_aa: CATRGGGRINEQFF

v_call: TRBV18
j_call: TRBJ2-3
clone_size: .
cdr3_length: 13
d_call: .
cdr3_nt: TGTGCCAGCTCACCGCTCGACAGAGATACGCAGTATTTT
cdr3_aa: CASSPLDRDTQYF

v_call: TRBV7-8
j_call: TRBJ1-6
clone_size: .
cdr3_length: 16
d_call: TRBD1
cdr3_nt: TGTGCCAGCAGCTTAACCGGGACAGGAACGAATTCACCCCTCCACTTT
cdr3_aa: CASSLTGTGTNSPLHF

v_call: TRBV11-3
j_call: TRBJ2-3
clone_size: .
cdr3_length: 12
d_call: TRBD1
cdr3_nt: TGTGCCAGCAGCTCGGACAGGGATACGCAGTATTTT
cdr3_aa: CASSSDRDTQYF

v_call: TRBV10-3
j_call: TRBJ1-4
clone_size: .
cdr3_length: 13
d_call: .
cdr3_nt: TGTGCCATCAGCACAGGGTCGGCTGAAAAACTGTTTTTT
cdr3_aa: CAISTGSAEKLFF

v_call: TRBV28
j_call: TRBJ1-5
clone_size: .
cdr3_length: 15
d_call: .
cdr3_nt: TGTGCCAGCAGGGGGACATCCTATAGCAATCAGCCCCAGCATTTT
cdr3_aa: CASRGTSYSNQPQHF

v_call: TRBV7-8
j_call: TRBJ1-4
clone_size: .
cdr3_length: 15
d_call: .
cdr3_nt: TGTGCCAGCAGCTTAGCGGGGGGGGAACCCGAAAAACTGTTTTTT
cdr3_aa: CASSLAGGEPEKLFF

v_call: TRBV7-8
j_call: TRBJ2-1
clone_size: .
cdr3_length: 13
d_call: TRBD2
cdr3_nt: TGTGCCAGCGGTCCGGGGGGGTACAATGAGCAGTTCTTC
cdr3_aa: CASGPGGYNEQFF

v_call: TRBV20-1
j_call: TRBJ2-5
clone_size: .
cdr3_length: 15
d_call: .
cdr3_nt: TGCAGTGCTAGTCCGGCGGGGGCGGGACAAGAGACCCAGTACTTC
cdr3_aa: CSASPAGAGQETQYF

v_call: TRBV5-6
j_call: TRBJ2-5
clone_size: .
cdr3_length: 11
d_call: .
cdr3_nt: TGTGCCAGCAGCGCGGGGCAGACCCAGTACTTC
cdr3_aa: CASSAGQTQYF

v_call: TRBV7-8
j_call: TRBJ2-5
clone_size: .
cdr3_length: 18
d_call: TRBD2
cdr3_nt: TGTGCCAGCAGCTTAGGGGGGTTCGGACTAGCCCCTAAGGAGACCCAGTACTTC
cdr3_aa: CASSLGGFGLAPKETQYF

v_call: TRBV19
j_call: TRBJ2-3
clone_size: .
cdr3_length: 13
d_call: TRBD1
cdr3_nt: TGTGCCAGTGGGGACAGCAGCACAGATACGCAGTATTTT
cdr3_aa: CASGDSSTDTQYF

v_call: TRBV25-1
j_call: TRBJ1-2
clone_size: .
cdr3_length: 14
d_call: .
cdr3_nt: TGTGCCAGCAGTGATACCTCTGGGCCGTATGGCTACACCTTC
cdr3_aa: CASSDTSGPYGYTF